This TCR beta chain came from a study of CD8 T cells in Susac syndrome. V shed 5 bases and J 2 bases; nucleotides not matched to a gene: 13. This CDR3 comprises 17 residues. The germline V gene has CDR1 LNHDA and CDR2 SQIVND (reference sequence). The authors carried out high-throughput sequencing of TCR beta. They applied it to CD8+ and CD4+ T cells obtained from blood. Purification of the CD8+ and CD4+ T cells relied on negative isolation, and TEMRA cells underwent FACS enrichment. Reverse transcription of roughly 0.45 to 1 ug RNA was performed with random hexamers. Multiplex immunoSEQ PCR targeted 54 Vbeta and 13 Jbeta TCR beta segments. Using its own MiXCR run on the immunoSEQ multiplex PCR reads, TCRdb lists one record per CDR3 protein. The sample includes about 280,000 distinct CDR3 sequences, roughly 81% of them seen just once. The table lists this clonotype with a count of one.

Source material: CD8+ T cells from PBMCs. The TCR was taken from a human donor with multiple sclerosis. The chain joins TRBV19 to TRBJ2-3; 7 bases match TRBD2. The CDR3 nucleotides are TGTGCCAGTAGTCGGACCCTACGCGGGAGCCTCACAGATACGCAGTATTTT. It translates to CASSRTLRGSLTDTQYF.